This T cell receptor beta chain was identified during a study of T cells expressing NK-cell markers. Looking at the study overall: One of the eight sequenced donors was seronegative, whereas the other seven were HCMV-seropositive.

TCR beta libraries carry UMIs added by 5'RACE template switching. TCRdb re-called the 5' RACE reads and catalogs CDR3 proteins one per entry, DNA excluded. The sample has around 550,000 distinct CDR3 sequences; the top ten hold approximately 3.6%. The TCR comes from a man aged 18-30 years in good health. The sample taken for sequencing was blood T cells: a sorted CD56 or NKG2C T cell subset, CD4+ or CD8+ T cells, or bulk PBMC T cells (not recorded which).

The CDR3 region is CSVKWLAGEPNNYNEQFF. The chain uses TRBV29-1 and TRBJ2-1; TCRdb returns TRBD2, unconfirmable since there is no DNA. Germline CDR1 and CDR2: SQVTM and ANQGSEA. The CDR3 sequence is 18 residues long.